This record looks at one TCR beta chain sequence and its context. The data originate from a study of blood T cell repertoires in COVID-19. The wider study: Whether acute or convalescent, the COVID-19 samples came from the United States, Italy and Spain. T cells, B-cell-depleted T cells, or PBMCs provided the cDNA or gDNA that served as material.

The authors' processing: Amplification from reference gene primers served as the basis for estimated nucleated cell counts. Generated by immunoSEQ multiplex PCR, the TCRdb table keeps only in-frame clones and is missing some. From that table come the V and J calls and clone size; the DNA was used to work out D and trimming. Of 100,000 to 120,000 clones detected, less than 90% appear once; the ten largest clones hold around 4.3%. From germline, CDR1 is MNHEY and CDR2 SVGAGI. The CDR3 has 13 amino acids. V lost 6 bases, J lost 3 bases, and 12 bases lay in between. What was sequenced was peripheral blood. The receptor was derived from a man aged 45-60 years with acute or convalescent COVID-19. This rearrangement joins TRBV6-5 to TRBJ2-7, with D possibly being TRBD2 (5 bases). The CDR3 DNA follows: TGTGCCAGCAGAGCTCCGGGATTCTACGAGCAGTACTTC. Protein product: CASRAPGFYEQYF.